These 12 T cell receptor beta chains were sequenced from one sample in a study of OX40 agonist ivuxolimab in advanced cancers. Data came from immunoSEQ multiplex PCR; TCRdb stores just in-frame clones and leaves some out. The sample lists over 75,000 clones, around 85% occurring once. The sample here was CD4+ or CD8+ T cells sorted from blood, taken in a trial of the OX40 agonist ivuxolimab. These receptors originate from an adult with an advanced solid tumor such as melanoma, head and neck, liver or kidney cancer.

The rearrangement uses TRBV28 and TRBJ2-1; a weak D match, TRBD2 (6 bases). Trimming shortened V by 2 bases and J by 7 bases, and 15 bases separated the two germline ends. CDR1 and CDR2 (germline): MDHEN, SYDVKM. There are 15 residues in the CDR3. For the CDR3, the DNA is TGTGCCAGCAGTTTACCAGGGACTCCTTGGAATGAGCAGTTCTTC. Amino acids: CASSLPGTPWNEQFF.

The J gene is TRBJ1-5, the V gene TRBV2; the D gene is possibly TRBD1 (5 bases). The V and J ends lost 7 bases and 2 bases respectively, with 21 bases between them. CDR1 is SNHLY and CDR2 is FYNNEI in the germline V gene. The CDR3 totals 17 residues. This CDR3 reads CASKGWRGRWGNQPQHF. For the CDR3, the DNA is TGTGCCAGCAAGGGGTGGAGGGGCAGATGGGGCAATCAGCCCCAGCATTTT.

Only one count was recorded for this clone. As DNA, the CDR3 is TGTGCCAGCAGCTTAGTGGGACAGGGGAATTCAGGCAATCAGCCCCAGCATTTT. Its translation is CASSLVGQGNSGNQPQHF. The V and J genes are TRBV7-9 and TRBJ1-5, with TRBD1 matching over 10 bases. Per germline, CDR1 SEHNR and CDR2 FQNEAQ (reference sequence). The CDR3 is made up of 18 amino acids. V shed 1 base, J shed 2 bases, and the junction held 8 bases outside the gene matches. Supplemented by reference TRBV7-9 and TRBJ1-5, the full variable domain reads DTGVSQNPRHKITKRGQNVTFRCDPISEHNRLYWYRQTLGQGPEFLTYFQNEAQLEKSRLLSDRFSAERPKGSFSTLEIQRTEQGDSAMYLCASSLVGQGNSGNQPQHFGDGTRLSIL.

This clone was counted a few times. Here the CDR3 reads CASSARGGSNQPQHF. The CDR3 region has the DNA TGTGCCAGCAGCGCCAGGGGTGGGAGCAATCAGCCCCAGCATTTT. The rearrangement uses TRBV27 and TRBJ1-5, with D possibly TRBD1 on 6 matching bases. Trimming cost V 6 bases and J 1 base, with 13 bases left between them. Looked up from germline, CDR1 is MNHEY and CDR2 is SMNVEV (reference sequence). The CDR3 totals 15 residues.

The chain couples TRBV6-6 to TRBJ2-2; the D call may be TRBD1 or TRBD2 (5 bases each). The length of the CDR3 is 16 residues. Per the germline V gene, CDR1 is MNHNY and CDR2 is SVGAGI (reference sequence). V was cut by 6 bases and J by 3 bases, with 17 bases left in between. The CDR3 DNA follows: TGTGCCAGCAGCGGGCGGGCAGGGATAGACACCGGGGAGCTGTTTTTT. This codes for CASSGRAGIDTGELFF.

The V call is TRBV15, the J call TRBJ2-7; 10 positions match TRBD2. Germline V gives CDR1 LNHNV, CDR2 YYDKDF (reference sequence). The CDR3 loop spans 15 amino acids. V lost 1 base to trimming and J lost 1 base; unmatched junction nucleotides: 1. The CDR3 nucleotides are TGTGCCACCAGCAGAGGGACTAGCGGTTCCTACGAGCAGTACTTC. It encodes CATSRGTSGSYEQYF.

The chain couples TRBV7-9 to TRBJ1-3; the match to TRBD1 covers 7 bases. Germline V gives CDR1 SEHNR, CDR2 FQNEAQ (reference sequence). Unmatched junction bases numbered 6, after V lost 10 bases and J lost 0 bases. The CDR3 extends over 14 amino acids. The CDR3 nucleotides read TGTGCCACCTGGCGGACAGGCTCTGGAAACACCATATATTTT. Its translation: CATWRTGSGNTIYF.

The J gene is TRBJ2-1, the V gene TRBV30, with 16 positions matching TRBD2. Germline V gives CDR1 GTSNPN, CDR2 SVGIG (reference sequence). The CDR3 consists of 17 residues. The V segment lost 3 bases and the J segment 5 bases; nucleotides outside the gene matches: 7. The CDR3 reads CAWRGGTSGRANNEQFF. In DNA, the CDR3 is TGTGCCTGGAGGGGAGGGACTAGCGGGAGGGCGAACAATGAGCAGTTCTTC.

The sample holds a few counts of this clone. This chain links TRBV6-5 with TRBJ1-1; possible D gene TRBD1, 5 bases. The V gene's germline CDR1 is MNHEY and CDR2 SVGAGI. The CDR3 totals 14 residues. Trimming shortened V by 0 bases and J by 3 bases, and 8 bases separated the two germline ends. Written as DNA, the CDR3 is TGTGCCAGCAGTTACTCGGTGGGGGACACTGAAGCTTTCTTT. The encoded protein is CASSYSVGDTEAFF.

This CDR3 reads CSVSTGGVDTQYF. The CDR3, as DNA: TGCAGCGTCTCTACAGGGGGCGTAGATACGCAGTATTTT. The V and J genes are TRBV29-1 and TRBJ2-3; 9 nucleotides line up with TRBD1. The V gene end was trimmed by 6 bases and the J gene end by 5 bases; junction bases not matched to a gene: 6. Germline-derived CDR1 and CDR2 are SQVTM and ANQGSEA. The CDR3 contains 13 residues.

The J gene is TRBJ2-7, the V gene TRBV11-2; D call uncertain. V lost 2 bases, J lost 4 bases, and 9 bases lay in between. The CDR3 extends over 13 amino acids. Looked up from germline, CDR1 is SGHAT and CDR2 is FQNNGV. CDR3 sequence: CASSLQTPYEQYF. For the CDR3, the DNA is TGTGCCAGCAGCTTACAGACACCGTACGAGCAGTACTTC. The complete variable domain, with remaining parts taken from reference TRBV11-2 and TRBJ2-7, reads EAGVAQSPRYKIIEKRQSVAFWCNPISGHATLYWYQQILGQGPKLLIQFQNNGVVDDSQLPKDRFSAERLKGVDSTLKIQPAKLEDSAVYLCASSLQTPYEQYFGPGTRLTVT.

The chain couples TRBV28 to TRBJ2-7; 10 bases are shared with TRBD2. V was clipped by 2 bases and J by 0 bases; unmatched bases: 19. Per germline, CDR1 MDHEN and CDR2 SYDVKM. This CDR3 comprises 21 residues. The chain's CDR3 is CASSLGGQEPGLAKISYEQYF. The CDR3 nucleotides are TGTGCCAGCAGTTTAGGGGGACAGGAACCGGGACTAGCGAAAATCTCCTACGAGCAGTACTTC. Drawing the rest from reference TRBV28 and TRBJ2-7, the complete variable domain is DVKVTQSSRYLVKRTGEKVFLECVQDMDHENMFWYRQDPGLGLRLIYFSYDVKMKEKGDIPEGYSVSREKKERFSLILESASTNQTSMYLCASSLGGQEPGLAKISYEQYFGPGTRLTVT.